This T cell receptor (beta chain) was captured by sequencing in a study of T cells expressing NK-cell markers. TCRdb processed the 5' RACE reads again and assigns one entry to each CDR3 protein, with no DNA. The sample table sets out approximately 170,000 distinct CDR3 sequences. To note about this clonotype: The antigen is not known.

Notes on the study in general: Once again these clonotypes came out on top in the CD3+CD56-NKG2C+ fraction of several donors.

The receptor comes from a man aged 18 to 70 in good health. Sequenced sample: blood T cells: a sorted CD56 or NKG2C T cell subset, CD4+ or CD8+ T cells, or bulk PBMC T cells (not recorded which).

The CDR3 loop is CASRESRDRGSYEQYF. J is TRBJ2-7 and V is TRBV2; TCRdb calls TRBD1, which cannot be checked without DNA. The V gene's germline CDR1 is SNHLY and CDR2 FYNNEI. The CDR3 is 16 amino acids.